This T cell receptor (beta chain) comes out of a study of cytomegalovirus exposure and HLA in healthy donors. Study background: Around 80 million unique TCR sequences came from HLA-typed donors in an early release.

Trimming removed 6 bases from V and 2 bases from J, with 17 bases in between. CDR3 length: 15 residues. The germline CDR1 and CDR2 sequences are LNHDA and SQIVND (reference sequence). PCR was performed using 60 Vbeta and 13 Jbeta primers. Profiled with immunoSEQ multiplex PCR; TCRdb holds only in-frame clones, not every one. In all, the sample yields about 39,000 clones. The rearrangement links TRBV19 to TRBJ2-7; possible D gene TRBD1, 6 bases. Material: PBMCs. The clonotype was recovered from a male donor in good health and CMV-seronegative. For the CDR3, the DNA is TGTGCCAGTAGGGGCTCCAGGGGAACCACCTACGAGCAGTACTTC. It translates to CASRGSRGTTYEQYF. The whole variable domain, remainder taken from reference TRBV19 and TRBJ2-7, is DGGITQSPKYLFRKEGQNVTLSCEQNLNHDAMYWYRQDPGQGLRLIYYSQIVNDFQKGDIAEGYSVSREKKESFPLTVTSAQKNPTAFYLCASRGSRGTTYEQYFGPGTRLTVT.